This entry describes one T cell receptor beta chain. Clones were sequenced by immunoSEQ multiplex PCR, and TCRdb holds only the in-frame ones, with some missing. Among hundreds of thousands of clones listed, around 67% were seen once. Trimming stripped 1 base from V and 2 bases from J, with 15 bases between. The CDR3 runs 17 residues. Germline V gene sequence: CDR1 SGHTS, CDR2 YDEGEE. The entry originates in a study of shared clonotypes between healthy human individuals. This sequence was found in a woman aged 25 to 39 in good health. The V call is TRBV5-8, the J call TRBJ1-4, with D uncertain. What was sequenced was memory CD4+ T cells sorted from blood. The sample's subset: CD45RA-negative fraction. The chain's CDR3 is CASSLFGAGRTNEKLFF. CDR3 in DNA: TGTGCCAGCAGCTTGTTCGGCGCAGGACGGACTAATGAAAAACTGTTTTTT.